Given below is one TCR beta chain in context. This sample was taken from a study of blood T cell repertoires in COVID-19. Profiling relied on immunoSEQ multiplex PCR, and the TCRdb table lists in-frame clones only, not all of them. The table has approximately 400,000 clones, approximately 90% seen once; the top ten hold 0.86%. CDR3 length equals 14 residues. V dropped 0 bases and J dropped 8 bases, with 11 bases sitting between them. Per germline, CDR1 KGHSH and CDR2 LQKENI. This receptor was obtained from a woman aged 40 to 50 who had been exposed to COVID-19. Sequencing input: PBMCs or T cells enriched from blood (not recorded which). The chain uses TRBV18 and TRBJ2-1; D might be TRBD2 (6 bases). In DNA form, the CDR3 reads TGTGCCAGCTCACCACCGGGACTTGCAGATGAGCAGTTCTTC. Encoded protein: CASSPPGLADEQFF.